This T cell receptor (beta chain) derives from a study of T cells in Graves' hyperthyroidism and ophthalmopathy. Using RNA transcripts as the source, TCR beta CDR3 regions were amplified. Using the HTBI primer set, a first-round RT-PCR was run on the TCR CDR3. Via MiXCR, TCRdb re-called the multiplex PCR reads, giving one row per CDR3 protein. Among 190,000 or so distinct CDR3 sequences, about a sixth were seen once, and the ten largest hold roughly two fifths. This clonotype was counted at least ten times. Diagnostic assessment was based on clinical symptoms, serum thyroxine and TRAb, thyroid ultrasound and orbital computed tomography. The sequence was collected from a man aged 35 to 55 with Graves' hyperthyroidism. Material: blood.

The CDR3 loop is CASTQLGQGPAYTF. Here the CDR3 DNA reads TGTGCCAGCACCCAGTTGGGACAGGGCCCGGCGTACACCTTC. The chain couples TRBV2 to TRBJ1-2, with 9 positions matching TRBD1. The CDR3 length is 14 residues. With 7 bases clipped from V and 11 bases from J, the junction kept 14 bases outside the gene matches. Looked up from germline, CDR1 is SNHLY and CDR2 is FYNNEI.